The T cell receptor (beta chain) under discussion was sequenced for a study of long-term antiretroviral therapy in people with HIV. With survey level as its setting, the immunoSEQ assay was v3.0. Some clones are missing from TCRdb's copy, which holds only in-frame ones; the method was immunoSEQ multiplex PCR. The sample lists under 20,000 clones; about 79% were seen once. Study-wide results and caveats: Specimens of blood were obtained during about 2004 to 2017, possibly under older ART regimens.

The CDR3 has 12 residues. Per germline, CDR1 WSHSY and CDR2 SAAADI. V was cut by 6 bases and J by 8 bases, with 10 bases left in between. Sampling of each donor yielded at least one pre-ART PBMC sample and at least two post-ART PBMC samples. Note on this clone: The antigen is unknown.

The clonotype was recovered from a woman aged 45-65 years with HIV. This chain links TRBV10-2 with TRBJ1-4, with unresolved D. This material consisted of unsorted PBMCs, taken 1.5 years before starting antiretroviral therapy. In nucleotides, the CDR3 is TGCGCCAGCAGCCTAGGTGGGGAAAAACTGTTTTTT. It is translated as CASSLGGEKLFF.